This TCR beta chain was obtained from a study of blood T cell repertoires in COVID-19. Across the study: T cells, B-cell-depleted T cells, or PBMCs supplied cDNA or gDNA.

The repertoire was sequenced with immunoSEQ multiplex PCR; TCRdb's copy has only in-frame clones and lacks some. Seen here are 85,000 to 110,000 clones, about 89% observed once, and the top ten hold about 4%. The V and J ends lost 5 bases and 3 bases, in that order; junction bases with no gene match: 3. Germline V gene data show CDR1 as MDHEN and CDR2 as SYDVKM. The CDR3 is 13 residues long. The receptor was isolated from a woman aged 60 to 75 with acute or convalescent COVID-19. Sequencing input: peripheral blood. The rearrangement uses TRBV28 and TRBJ2-7, with 8 bases lining up with TRBD1. CDR3 in DNA: TGTGCCAGCAGTCTTGACAGGGGCTACGAGCAGTACTTC. This translates into CASSLDRGYEQYF.